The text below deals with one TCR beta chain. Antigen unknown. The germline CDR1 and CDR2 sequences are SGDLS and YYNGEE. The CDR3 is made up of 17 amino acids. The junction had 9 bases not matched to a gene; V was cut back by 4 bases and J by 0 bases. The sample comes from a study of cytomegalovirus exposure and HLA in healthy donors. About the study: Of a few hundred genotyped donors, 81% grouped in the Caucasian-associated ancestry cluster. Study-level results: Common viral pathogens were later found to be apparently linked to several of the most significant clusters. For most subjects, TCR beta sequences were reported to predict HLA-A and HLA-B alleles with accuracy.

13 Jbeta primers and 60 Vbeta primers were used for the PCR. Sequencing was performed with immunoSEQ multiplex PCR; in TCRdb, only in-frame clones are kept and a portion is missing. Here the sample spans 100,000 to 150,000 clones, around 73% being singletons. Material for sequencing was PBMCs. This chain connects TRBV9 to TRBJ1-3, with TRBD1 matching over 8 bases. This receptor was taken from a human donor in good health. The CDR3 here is CASSTRGTGSSGNTIYF. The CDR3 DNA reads TGTGCCAGCAGCACAAGGGGGACAGGTTCCTCTGGAAACACCATATATTTT. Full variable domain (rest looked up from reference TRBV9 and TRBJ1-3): DSGVTQTPKHLITATGQRVTLRCSPRSGDLSVYWYQQSLDQGLQFLIQYYNGEERAKGNILERFSAQQFPDLHSELNLSSLELGDSALYFCASSTRGTGSSGNTIYFGEGSWLTVV.